The clone carrying this T cell receptor beta chain was found once. Antigen: not known. This CDR3 contains 13 residues. Germline-derived CDR1 and CDR2 are MNHEY and SMNVEV (reference sequence). V shed 5 bases and J 8 bases; nucleotides not matched to a gene: 4. Primers included in the PCR were 60 Vbeta and 13 Jbeta primers. Only in-frame clones appear in the TCRdb table, and some are missing; sequencing was by immunoSEQ multiplex PCR. The table includes about 98,000 clones, around 80% detected once. These data are taken from a study of cytomegalovirus exposure and HLA in healthy donors. Study information: Early released data comprised 80 million to 90 million unique TCRs from HLA-typed donors.

Regarding the study as a whole: The study recorded 150 to 200 TCR beta chains that were cytomegalovirus-associated. According to an earlier analysis, most TCR beta V segments yielded productive rearrangements about 87% or about 30% of the time.

Sequenced: PBMCs. The gene calls are TRBV27 and TRBJ1-2; 11 bases line up with TRBD1. The receptor was isolated from a man aged 40-55 years in good health and CMV-seronegative. This chain's CDR3 is CASSEDRGLGYTF. Here the CDR3 DNA reads TGTGCCAGCAGTGAGGACAGGGGGCTCGGCTACACCTTC.